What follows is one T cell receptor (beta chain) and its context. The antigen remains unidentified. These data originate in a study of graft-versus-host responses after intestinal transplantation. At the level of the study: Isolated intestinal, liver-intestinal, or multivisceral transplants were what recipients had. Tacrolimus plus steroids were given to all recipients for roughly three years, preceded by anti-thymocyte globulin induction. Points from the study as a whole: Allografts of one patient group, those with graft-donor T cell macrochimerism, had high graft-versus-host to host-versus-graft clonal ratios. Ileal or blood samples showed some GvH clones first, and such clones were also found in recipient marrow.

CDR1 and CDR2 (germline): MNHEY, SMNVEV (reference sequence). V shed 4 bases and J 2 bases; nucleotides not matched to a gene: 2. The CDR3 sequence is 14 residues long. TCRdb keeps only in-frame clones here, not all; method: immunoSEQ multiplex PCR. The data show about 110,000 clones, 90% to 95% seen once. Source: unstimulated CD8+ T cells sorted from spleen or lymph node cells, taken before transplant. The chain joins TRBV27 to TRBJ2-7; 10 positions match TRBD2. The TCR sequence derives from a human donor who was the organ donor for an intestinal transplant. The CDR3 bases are TGTGCCAGCAGTTCGGGACTAGCGACCTACGAGCAGTACTTC. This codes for CASSSGLATYEQYF.